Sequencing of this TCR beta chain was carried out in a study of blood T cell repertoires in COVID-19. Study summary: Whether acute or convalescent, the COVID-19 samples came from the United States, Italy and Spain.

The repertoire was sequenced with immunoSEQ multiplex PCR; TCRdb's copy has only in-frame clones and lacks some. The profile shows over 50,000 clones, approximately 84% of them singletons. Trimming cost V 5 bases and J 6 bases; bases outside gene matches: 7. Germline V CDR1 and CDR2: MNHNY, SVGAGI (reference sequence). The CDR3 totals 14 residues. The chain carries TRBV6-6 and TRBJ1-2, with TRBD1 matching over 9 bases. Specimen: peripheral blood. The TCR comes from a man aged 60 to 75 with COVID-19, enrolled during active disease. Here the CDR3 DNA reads TGTGCCAGCAGTAAGGGACAGGGAAACGATGGCTACACCTTC. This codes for CASSKGQGNDGYTF.